The 18 T cell receptor beta chains in this list originate from one sample, sequenced in a study of blood T cell repertoires in COVID-19 (dated by TCRdb to 2018 to 2020). Libraries were built with the immunoSEQ multiplex PCR assay. What TCRdb holds here is the immuneACCESS table cut down to in-frame rearrangements. Part of the clones is not present; checked against another copy, under half of the missing clones reflect an unresolved V gene, and the others are unexplained. A total of some 55,000 clones appear in this sample, around 83% of them only once. The ten largest clones add up to around 2% of the sample. Sequencing used peripheral blood. These receptors all stem from a woman aged 60 to 75 with acute or convalescent COVID-19.

This CDR3 is CAWSTLGGQGDQPQHF. DNA of the CDR3: TGTGCCTGGAGCACGTTGGGGGGGCAAGGGGATCAGCCCCAGCATTTT. The rearrangement uses TRBV30 and TRBJ1-5, with D perhaps matching TRBD1 (6 bases). Germline CDR1 GTSNPN, CDR2 SVGIG (reference sequence). This CDR3 comprises 16 residues. V was clipped by 3 bases and J by 5 bases, with 20 bases between them.

The V and J genes are TRBV2 and TRBJ1-3; 7 nucleotides align to TRBD1. V lost 5 bases, J lost 3 bases, and 4 bases stayed unmatched. The germline CDR1 and CDR2 sequences are SNHLY and FYNNEI. The CDR3 has 14 residues. DNA of the CDR3: TGTGCCAGCAGTTTAACAGGGGTTGGAAACACCATATATTTT. As protein: CASSLTGVGNTIYF.

The chain recombines TRBV6-5 with TRBJ2-5; 7 bases align to TRBD1. J was trimmed by 3 bases and V by 8 bases; bases with no gene match: 6. In germline, CDR1 is MNHEY, CDR2 SVGAGI. The CDR3 length is 13 residues. The CDR3 DNA sequence: TGTGCCAGCGAGAAACAGGGGAAAGAGACCCAGTACTTC. Translated, it gives CASEKQGKETQYF.

The chain recombines TRBV19 with TRBJ1-5; D is ambiguous. The CDR3 runs 15 residues. Germline CDR1 and CDR2: LNHDA and SQIVND (reference sequence). V gave up 1 base and J gave up 0 bases, with 7 bases separating them. The CDR3 region is CASSIATYSNQPQHF. The CDR3 nucleotides read TGTGCCAGTAGTATAGCAACTTATAGCAATCAGCCCCAGCATTTT.

This chain joins TRBV25-1 and TRBJ2-7, with 12 bases matching TRBD1. The V gene end was trimmed by 8 bases and the J gene end by 8 bases; junction bases not matched to a gene: 4. The germline CDR1 and CDR2 sequences are MGHDK and SYGVNS. The CDR3 length is 12 residues. In DNA, the CDR3 is TGTGCCAGCGCCGGGACAGGGGGCAAGCAGTACTTC. Its translation is CASAGTGGKQYF.

The J gene is TRBJ1-2, the V gene TRBV6-2 or TRBV6-3; maybe TRBD1 (6 bases). This CDR3 is 13 amino acids long. Germline CDR1 reads MNHEY; CDR2 reads SVGEGT. Trimming stripped 4 bases from V and 6 bases from J, with 12 bases between. CDR3 region: CASSSQGMDGYTF. As DNA, the CDR3 is TGTGCCAGCAGTTCTCAGGGGATGGATGGCTACACCTTC.

The chain employs TRBV5-1 and TRBJ1-2, with D hard to call. This CDR3 spans 18 amino acids. Per germline, CDR1 SGHRS and CDR2 YFSETQ. V dropped 4 bases and J dropped 2 bases, with 24 bases sitting between them. The CDR3 region has the DNA TGCGCCAGCAGCCAGGCGGGGAGGTTGGATGGGAGAAACTATGGCTACACCTTC. It yields the protein CASSQAGRLDGRNYGYTF.

V usage is TRBV7-2 and J usage is TRBJ1-2, with no clear D. Germline V gene sequence: CDR1 SGHTA, CDR2 FQGNSA. The V end lost 1 base, the J end lost 8 bases, and 14 bases lay between the germline ends. The CDR3 loop spans 14 amino acids. The DNA for the CDR3 is TGTGCCAGCAGCTTAGTATGGCAGGCGGGGGGCTACACCTTC. Amino acid sequence: CASSLVWQAGGYTF.

A few counts support this clone. The CDR3 is CASSPHRGGDTEAFF. CDR3 bases: TGTGCCAGCAGTCCACACAGGGGTGGGGACACTGAAGCTTTCTTT. The V gene is TRBV28, the J gene TRBJ1-1, with 7 bases aligning to TRBD1. CDR1 and CDR2 (germline): MDHEN, SYDVKM. The CDR3 totals 15 residues. V shed 5 bases, J shed 3 bases, and the junction held 9 bases outside the gene matches.

The J gene is TRBJ1-1, the V gene TRBV6-6; D ambiguous. CDR3 length: 14 residues. With 5 bases removed from V and 4 bases from J, the gap between germline ends came to 14 bases. CDR1 is MNHNY and CDR2 is SVGAGI in the germline V gene (reference sequence). The CDR3 bases are TGTGCCAGCAGTCCGCGAGGCCTGGGCACTGAAGCTTTCTTT. Translating gives CASSPRGLGTEAFF.

The rearrangement uses TRBV5-1 and TRBJ2-5, with 14 bases lining up with TRBD2. Trimming at V came to 5 bases and at J to 5 bases, leaving 14 bases not matched to a gene. The CDR3 sequence is 18 residues long. Germline CDR1 is SGHRS and CDR2 is YFSETQ. CDR3 region: CASRRGLAGGSTGETQYF. In DNA, the CDR3 is TGCGCCAGCAGACGCGGACTAGCGGGAGGCTCCACGGGGGAGACCCAGTACTTC. Together with reference TRBV5-1 and TRBJ2-5, the CDR3 gives the full variable domain: KAGVTQTPRYLIKTRGQQVTLSCSPISGHRSVSWYQQTPGQGLQFLFEYFSETQRNKGNFPGRFSGRQFSNSRSEMNVSTLELGDSALYLCASRRGLAGGSTGETQYFGPGTRLLVL.

V gene TRBV19 combines with J gene TRBJ2-7, with 10 bases fitting TRBD1. J lost 2 bases, V lost 7 bases, and 5 bases had no gene match. The CDR3 contains 14 residues. The germline CDR1 and CDR2 sequences are LNHDA and SQIVND (reference sequence). The CDR3 reads CASNGTGAAYEQYF. In nucleotides, the CDR3 is TGTGCCAGTAACGGGACAGGGGCGGCCTACGAGCAGTACTTC.

The chain joins TRBV7-6 to TRBJ1-1; D remains ambiguous. Germline CDR1 reads SGHVS; CDR2 reads FNYEAQ. CDR3 length: 13 residues. Trimming took 0 bases from V and 4 from J, leaving 6 bases between them. DNA for the CDR3: TGTGCCAGCAGCTTAGCATCGGTCACTGAAGCTTTCTTT. Its translation: CASSLASVTEAFF. Full variable domain (rest looked up from reference TRBV7-6 and TRBJ1-1): GAGVSQSPRYKVTKRGQDVALRCDPISGHVSLYWYRQALGQGPEFLTYFNYEAQQDKSGLPNDRFSAERPEGSISTLTIQRTEQRDSAMYRCASSLASVTEAFFGQGTRLTVV.

This chain links TRBV12-3 or TRBV12-4 with TRBJ1-2; 8 nucleotides match TRBD1. J lost 5 bases, V lost 5 bases, and 4 bases had no gene match. CDR3 size: 13 residues. In DNA, the CDR3 is TGTGCCAGCAGTCGAACAGGGGGGTATGGCTACACCTTC. Amino acid sequence: CASSRTGGYGYTF.

V usage is TRBV7-9 and J usage is TRBJ2-1, with D hard to call. Looked up from germline, CDR1 is SEHNR and CDR2 is FQNEAQ (reference sequence). V shed 1 base and J shed 16 bases, with 11 bases lying between them. The CDR3 extends over 11 amino acids. The CDR3 nucleotides read TGTGCCAGCAGCTTAGACTCTACCCCCTTCTTC. This gives the protein CASSLDSTPFF.

The CDR3 nucleotides read TGTGCCAGCAGCCTGGTGGCGGGGGCCAAAAACATTCAGTACTTC. Its protein product is CASSLVAGAKNIQYF. The chain uses TRBV28 and TRBJ2-4, with a possible D match to TRBD2 (6 bases). Germline values: CDR1 MDHEN, CDR2 SYDVKM. Trimming shortened V by 6 bases and J by 1 base, and 13 bases separated the two germline ends. The CDR3 has 15 residues. The variable domain in full, with the rest retrieved from reference TRBV28 and TRBJ2-4, is DVKVTQSSRYLVKRTGEKVFLECVQDMDHENMFWYRQDPGLGLRLIYFSYDVKMKEKGDIPEGYSVSREKKERFSLILESASTNQTSMYLCASSLVAGAKNIQYFGAGTRLSVL.

This clone has only a few counts. J is TRBJ1-2 and V is TRBV19; D remains unclear. With 8 bases removed from V and 3 bases from J, the gap between germline ends came to 7 bases. Germline assignment: CDR1 LNHDA and CDR2 SQIVND (reference sequence). This CDR3 is built from 11 residues. The CDR3 sequence: CASRRDYGYTF. CDR3 DNA: TGTGCCAGTCGCCGGGACTATGGCTACACCTTC.

This clone appeared once. The chain combines TRBV5-6 with TRBJ1-1; a weak D match, TRBD1 (5 bases). In germline, CDR1 is SGHDT, CDR2 YYEEEE. The CDR3 has 16 amino acids. Trimming stripped 1 base from V and 0 bases from J, with 13 bases between. The CDR3, as DNA: TGTGCCAGCAGCTTGTTCAGGAGGGGAATGAACACTGAAGCTTTCTTT. It translates to CASSLFRRGMNTEAFF.